This T cell receptor (beta chain) was captured by sequencing in a study of shared clonotypes between healthy human individuals. Study-level points and caveats: Rarefaction analysis demonstrated incomplete sorted-subset sequencing notwithstanding large depth. Shared clonotypes: 4.5% to 6% naive CD4, about 4% naive CD8, less than 2.5% memory CD4, 0.4% to 0.45% memory CD8. Compared with memory subsets, naive subsets generally had larger estimated richness.

V was shortened by 3 bases and J by 1 base, with 15 bases between the two germline ends. Per germline, CDR1 MNHEY and CDR2 SMNVEV (reference sequence). The CDR3 is 16 residues long. As for this clone: The antigen remains unidentified.

As processed by the authors: As immunoSEQ supplied junction-only sequences (without quality scores), filtering differed. Libraries were prepared by immunoSEQ multiplex PCR; TCRdb keeps only in-frame clonotypes and omits some of them. V and J calls and clone size are given by that table; D and trimming were obtained from the DNA. The data hold 1,500,000 or so clones, with 98% observed a single time. Sequenced input: naive CD4+ T cells sorted from blood. Noted subset: CD45RA+ positively selected. The source is a man aged 25-45 years in good health. The J gene is TRBJ2-5, the V gene TRBV27; possible D gene TRBD2, 5 bases. CDR3 sequence: CASSLGRRKGQETQYF. CDR3 in DNA: TGTGCCAGCAGTTTGGGGAGAAGGAAGGGCCAAGAGACCCAGTACTTC.